This T cell receptor (beta chain) derives from a study of T cell responses to AZD1222 COVID-19 vaccine. Study outcomes and limitations: Only 5 or 6 AZD1222 recipients were seropositive at baseline.

This CDR3 spans 14 amino acids. V lost 3 bases to trimming and J lost 6 bases; unmatched junction nucleotides: 0. Germline V lookup: CDR1 SGDLS, CDR2 YYNGEE. Data came from immunoSEQ multiplex PCR; TCRdb stores just in-frame clones and leaves some out. The data show over 70,000 clones, about 80% seen once. With respect to this clone: Its antigen is unknown.

The source is an adult who received the MenACWY meningococcal vaccine as a control. The chain employs TRBV9 and TRBJ1-6; 10 nucleotides line up with TRBD1. Specimen: peripheral blood, collected 28 days after the second dose of the MenACWY control vaccine. CDR3 protein: CASSGQGANSPLHF. CDR3 bases: TGTGCCAGCAGCGGACAGGGGGCTAATTCACCCCTCCACTTT.